This T cell receptor beta chain emerged from a study of blood T cell repertoires in COVID-19. Study information: The United States, Italy and Spain were the sources of the acute and convalescent COVID-19 samples. From T cells, B-cell-depleted T cells, or PBMCs came the material, which was cDNA or gDNA.

Original methodology: Amplified reference gene primers provided the basis for estimating nucleated cell counts. TCRdb's table, derived via immunoSEQ multiplex PCR, lists solely in-frame clones and lacks some. V, J and clone size reflect that table, while D and trimming were determined from the DNA. Of 85,000 to 95,000 clones in the sample, 65% to 90% are singletons; the top ten hold roughly 20%. This TCR was recovered from a woman at least 80 years old with acute or convalescent COVID-19. The sample comprised peripheral blood.

The CDR3 protein is CASGLVDSLAQETQYF. CDR3 sequence (DNA): TGTGCTAGTGGTCTCGTCGACAGCCTGGCCCAAGAGACCCAGTACTTC. The genes are TRBV12-5 and TRBJ2-5, with D maybe TRBD1 (5 bases). The CDR3 has 16 amino acids. Trimming took 5 bases from V and 1 from J, leaving 17 bases between them. Germline CDR1 reads LGHNT; CDR2 reads FRNRAP.